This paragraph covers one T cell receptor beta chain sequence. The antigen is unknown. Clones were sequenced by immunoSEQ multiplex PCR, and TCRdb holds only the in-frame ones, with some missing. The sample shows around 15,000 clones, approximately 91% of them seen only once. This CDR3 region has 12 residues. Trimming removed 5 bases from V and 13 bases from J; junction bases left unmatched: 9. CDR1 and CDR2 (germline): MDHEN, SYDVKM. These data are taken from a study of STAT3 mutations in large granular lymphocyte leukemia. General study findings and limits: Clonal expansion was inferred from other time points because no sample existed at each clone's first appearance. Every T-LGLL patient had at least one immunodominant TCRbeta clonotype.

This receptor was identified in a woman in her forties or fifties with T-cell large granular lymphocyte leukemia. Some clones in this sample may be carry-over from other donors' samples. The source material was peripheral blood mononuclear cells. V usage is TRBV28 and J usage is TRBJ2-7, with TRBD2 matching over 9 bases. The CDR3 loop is CASSTLTSGRYF. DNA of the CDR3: TGTGCCAGCAGTACCCTGACTAGCGGTCGCTACTTC.